This T cell receptor beta chain derives from a study of vaccination and CD4 T cells after COVID-19. Indicated treatment: approximately nine-day PBMC culture with coronavirus spike peptide pools or control peptides (ViraFEST assay). Study-wide results and caveats: Relatively few convalescent patients and no early post-infection timepoints were analyzed.

The assay that was used to sequence DNA from cultured CD4+ T cells was the Oncomine TCR Beta short-read assay. TCRdb ran MiXCR on the PCR reads and lists one entry per CDR3 protein. There are 14,000 to 15,000 distinct CDR3 sequences in the sample; under 60% occur only once, and roughly 7.8% lies in the top ten. CDR3 length: 14 amino acids. The germline V gene encodes CDR1 KGHDR and CDR2 SFDVKD. Trimming pared 3 bases from V and 3 bases from J, leaving 11 bases between. A note on this clonotype: Antigen specificity is unknown.

The chain has TRBV24-1 and TRBJ2-7; TRBD2 is a possible D gene (5 bases). Sequencing used CD4+ T cells from blood, cultured in vitro. The clonotype was recovered from a human donor who had recovered from COVID-19. The CDR3 nucleotides read TGTGCCACCAGTGATCCGGGGATAGGCTACGAGCAGTACTTC. It translates to CATSDPGIGYEQYF.